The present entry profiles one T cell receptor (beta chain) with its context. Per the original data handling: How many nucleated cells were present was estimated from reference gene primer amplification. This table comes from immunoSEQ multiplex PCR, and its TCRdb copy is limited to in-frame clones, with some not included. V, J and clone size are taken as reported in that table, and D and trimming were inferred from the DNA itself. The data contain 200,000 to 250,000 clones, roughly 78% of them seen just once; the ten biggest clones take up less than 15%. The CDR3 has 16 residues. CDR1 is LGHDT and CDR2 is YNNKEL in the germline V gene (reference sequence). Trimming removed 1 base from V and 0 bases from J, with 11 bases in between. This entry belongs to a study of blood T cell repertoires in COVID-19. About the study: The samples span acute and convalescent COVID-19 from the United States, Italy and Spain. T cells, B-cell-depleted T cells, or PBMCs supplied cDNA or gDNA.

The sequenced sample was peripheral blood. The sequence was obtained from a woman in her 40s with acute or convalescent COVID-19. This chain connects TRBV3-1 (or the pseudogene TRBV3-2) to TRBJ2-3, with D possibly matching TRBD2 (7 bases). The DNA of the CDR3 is TGTGCCAGCAGCCAAGGGGGGGGCCAAAGCACAGATACGCAGTATTTT. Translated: CASSQGGGQSTDTQYF.